One T cell receptor (beta chain) is described in this entry. Its specificity is unknown. Some clones are missing from TCRdb's copy, which holds only in-frame ones; the method was immunoSEQ multiplex PCR. The sample contains about 9,400 clones, over 75% of which appear only once. The entry originates in a study of T cell clonotyping in hematopoietic cell transplantation. Study-level points and caveats: Recipient TCR diversity dropped after transplant; expanded clonotypes rose from day 30 to 180. At the given depth, recipient repertoires were over 95% de novo clonotypes. No sorting was done, leaving CD4 and CD8 contributions mixed.

The germline V and J ends were trimmed by 2 bases and 14 bases, with 12 bases remaining between them. The CDR3 is 12 residues long. Germline V CDR1 and CDR2: LGHNA, YSLEER. This clonotype originated in a male patient in his thirties or forties who had an allogeneic stem cell transplant from a related donor, so the T cells may come from the graft donor. Some clones in this sample may be carry-over from other donors' samples. Sample: PBMCs, taken 180 days after allogeneic stem cell transplant. The rearrangement links TRBV4-3 to TRBJ1-4; possible D gene TRBD1, 5 bases. Written as DNA, the CDR3 is TGCGCCAGCAGCCAACCTGACAGTAACCTGTTTTTT. This codes for CASSQPDSNLFF.